This is a list of T cell receptor beta chains from one sample in a study of T cell changes during pregnancy in multiple sclerosis. Only in-frame clones appear in the TCRdb table, and some are missing; sequencing was by immunoSEQ multiplex PCR. The top ten clones hold approximately 0.7% of a sample with roughly 27,000 clones, approximately 90% of them seen once. Sequencing was performed on CD4+ T cells from peripheral blood mononuclear cells, taken in the first trimester of pregnancy. The receptors shown here come from a female donor with multiple sclerosis, enrolled in a pregnancy study. CDR3s include the opening cysteine and the closing phenylalanine or tryptophan. The D gene is left open where the match is weak. Only some rows state a clone size, as once, few, many or a class for expanded clones.

D	J	size	V	DNA	CDR3
-	TRBJ1-2	-	TRBV25-1	TGTGCCAGCAGTGAATGGTCAGGGGCAGTCAATGGCTACACCTTC	CASSEWSGAVNGYTF
TRBD2	TRBJ2-7	-	TRBV5-6	TGTGCCAGCAGCTTCCACCCCGGGACTAGGAACTCCTACGAGCAGTACTTC	CASSFHPGTRNSYEQYF
-	TRBJ2-1	-	TRBV30	TGTGCCTGGAGTAGGAGGGGGGGCAAGAATGAGCAGTTCTTC	CAWSRRGGKNEQFF
-	TRBJ1-1	-	TRBV7-3	TGTGCCAGCAGCTCGCAGGGCGTTAGGGGCACTGAAGCTTTCTTT	CASSSQGVRGTEAFF
TRBD1	TRBJ1-3	-	TRBV6-1	TGTGCCAGCAGTGAGCCTGACAGGGGAGTTTGGAACACCATATATTTT	CASSEPDRGVWNTIYF
-	TRBJ2-3	-	TRBV27	TGTGCCAGCAGCTCTTGGGGGGTAAGCACAGATACGCAGTATTTT	CASSSWGVSTDTQYF
-	TRBJ1-5	-	TRBV15	TGTGCCACCAGCTTAGATCGGGGAAATCAGCCCCAGCATTTT	CATSLDRGNQPQHF
-	TRBJ1-6	-	TRBV2	TGTGCCTGCGGCGAGGATGAGAATTCACCCCTCCACTTT	CACGEDENSPLHF
TRBD2	TRBJ2-6	-	TRBV19	TGTGCCAGTACCCTCGGGGGGGGACACTACTCTGGGGCCAACGTCCTGACTTTC	CASTLGGGHYSGANVLTF
TRBD1	TRBJ1-4	-	TRBV7-9	TGTGCCAGCAGCTTACGGACAGGCGTTAATGAAAAACTGTTTTTT	CASSLRTGVNEKLFF
TRBD2	TRBJ2-3	-	TRBV2	TGTGCCAGCCTCAATAACGGGGGGGGTACGCAGTATTTT	CASLNNGGGTQYF
-	TRBJ1-1	-	TRBV5-1	TGCGCCAGCAGCCAAGCGCCGGACAGCCTCGGCATGAACACTGAAGCTTTCTTT	CASSQAPDSLGMNTEAFF
-	TRBJ1-3	-	TRBV21-1	TGTGCCAGCAGCAAACTCGGTGTCCAGGGGGCATCTGGAAACACCATATATTTT	CASSKLGVQGASGNTIYF
-	TRBJ1-4	-	TRBV11-2	TGTGCCAGCAGCTCGGAAGGGAGTAATGAAAAACTGTTTTTT	CASSSEGSNEKLFF
TRBD2	TRBJ2-3	-	TRBV9	TGTGCCAGCAGCGCCATCCTTAGCGGGGGGGTCGATACGCAGTATTTT	CASSAILSGGVDTQYF
TRBD2	TRBJ2-3	-	TRBV5-1	TGCGCCAGCAGCTTGGCGAACACGGGACTAGCGGGGGGGCTAGATACGCAGTATTTT	CASSLANTGLAGGLDTQYF
TRBD1	TRBJ1-6	once	TRBV29-1	TGCAGCGTTGGGGAGACAGGGCCAAATTCACCCCTCCACTTT	CSVGETGPNSPLHF
-	TRBJ1-2	-	TRBV29-1	TGCAGCGTGGGGGCTACGGGGGGATGGGGCTACACCTTC	CSVGATGGWGYTF
TRBD1	TRBJ2-1	-	TRBV10-3	TGTGCCATCAGCGGGGACAGGGAGGGGAATGAGCAGTTCTTC	CAISGDREGNEQFF
-	TRBJ1-2	-	TRBV7-3	TGTGCCAGCAGCTTAGACAGACTCTATGGCTACACCTTC	CASSLDRLYGYTF
TRBD1	TRBJ1-3	-	TRBV11-2	TGTGCCAGCAGCTTTGGACAGGGGCTCTCTGGAAACACCATATATTTT	CASSFGQGLSGNTIYF
-	TRBJ2-1	-	TRBV18	TGTGCCAGCTCACCACCGTCCAGGGGCTCCTACAATGAGCAGTTCTTC	CASSPPSRGSYNEQFF
-	TRBJ2-3	-	TRBV29-1	TGCAGCGTTGGTCGGGGGTGGGGGATGGCAGATACGCAGTATTTT	CSVGRGWGMADTQYF
TRBD2	TRBJ2-1	few	TRBV5-1	TGCGCCAGCAGATTAACGGGGGGGCAGAATGAGCAGTTCTTC	CASRLTGGQNEQFF
-	TRBJ1-4	-	TRBV4-3	TGCGCCAGCAGCCGGGCAGGGGCTAATGAAAAACTGTTTTTT	CASSRAGANEKLFF
-	TRBJ2-3	-	TRBV19	TGTGCCAGTAGGGTCCGAGGAGAGCCCGATACGCAGTATTTT	CASRVRGEPDTQYF
TRBD2	TRBJ2-5	-	TRBV28	TGTGCCAGCAGTTCCGGGGAGGGGGAGACCCAGTACTTC	CASSSGEGETQYF
TRBD1	TRBJ1-2	-	TRBV27	TGTGCCAGCAGATCCCCGGGACAGGGTAATGGCTACACCTTC	CASRSPGQGNGYTF
TRBD1	TRBJ1-6	-	TRBV7-3	TGTGCCAGCAGCCAGACAGGGTTTTCTAATTCACCCCTCCACTTT	CASSQTGFSNSPLHF
TRBD1	TRBJ1-4	-	TRBV5-6	TGTGCCAGCAGCTTGTCGCGGACAGGGCTGGGAACTAATGAAAAACTGTTTTTT	CASSLSRTGLGTNEKLFF
TRBD1	TRBJ1-2	-	TRBV7-8	TGTGCCAGCAGCTTCCGCGGGACAGGGTCCAATCCGGACAGAACGCGCGGGGGCTACACCTTC	CASSFRGTGSNPDRTRGGYTF
-	TRBJ1-1	-	TRBV5-5	TGTGCCAGCGGCCCGAGGGAGGGTACTGAAGCTTTCTTT	CASGPREGTEAFF
TRBD1	TRBJ1-1	-	TRBV13	TGTGCCAGCAGCTCCCAGGGGGCATACACTGAAGCTTTCTTT	CASSSQGAYTEAFF
TRBD2	TRBJ2-1	-	TRBV19	TGTGCCAGTAGTACCCGTTTGACTAGCGGGGGTCACAATGAGCAGTTCTTC	CASSTRLTSGGHNEQFF
-	TRBJ1-1	-	TRBV5-5	TGTGCCAGCAGCTTACTCCCAGGGGTAACTGAAGCTTTCTTT	CASSLLPGVTEAFF
-	TRBJ2-5	once	TRBV29-1	TGCAGCGTGGCGGGATCAGGAGGCGAGACCCAGTACTTC	CSVAGSGGETQYF
TRBD1	TRBJ2-1	-	TRBV10-3	TGTGCCATCAGCGGGACAGGAGAGCAGTTCTTC	CAISGTGEQFF
-	TRBJ2-7	-	TRBV2	TGTGCCAGCAGTGCGGAGGGCGATTCGCAGTACTTC	CASSAEGDSQYF
-	TRBJ1-2	-	TRBV2	TGTGCCAGCATGTGGGGCAAGTGGGTATATGGCTACACCTTC	CASMWGKWVYGYTF
-	TRBJ1-1	-	TRBV28	TGTGCCAGCAGTTTGTCGGACAGCACGAACACTGAAGCTTTCTTT	CASSLSDSTNTEAFF
TRBD1	TRBJ2-4	-	TRBV7-2	TGTGCCAGCAGCTTCGACAGGGGTTGGGGCAAAAACATTCAGTACTTC	CASSFDRGWGKNIQYF
TRBD1	TRBJ1-1	-	TRBV10-2	TGCGCCAGCAGTGAAGGACAGGGATCTTCTGAAGCTTTCTTT	CASSEGQGSSEAFF
-	TRBJ1-2	-	TRBV5-1	TGCGCCAGCAGCCCGGGCGGGCTCCACTATGGCTACACCTTC	CASSPGGLHYGYTF
-	TRBJ1-2	-	TRBV9	TGTGCCAGCAGCGTAGACGGGTACTATGGCTACACCTTC	CASSVDGYYGYTF
TRBD2	TRBJ2-7	-	TRBV16	TGTGCCAGCAGCCAGGGAGGGGAGGCCTTGCACTTC	CASSQGGEALHF
-	TRBJ1-5	once	TRBV29-1	TGCAGCGTTGATCCCTGGTGTGGGCGAAATCAGCCCCAGCATTTT	CSVDPWCGRNQPQHF
-	TRBJ1-5	-	TRBV30	TGTGCCTGGAGTGTGCGGGGAAATCAGCCCCAGCATTTT	CAWSVRGNQPQHF
TRBD1	TRBJ2-5	-	TRBV7-9	TGTGCCAGCAGCGGCAGGGGGTTAGGAGAGACCCAGTACTTC	CASSGRGLGETQYF
-	TRBJ1-4	-	TRBV7-6	TGTGCCAGCAGCCCCGAAAGCGCGGGAGGGGAAAAACTGTTTTTT	CASSPESAGGEKLFF
-	TRBJ1-1	-	TRBV29-1	TGCAGCGTCCTTAGACAGGCGAACACTGAAGCTTTCTTT	CSVLRQANTEAFF